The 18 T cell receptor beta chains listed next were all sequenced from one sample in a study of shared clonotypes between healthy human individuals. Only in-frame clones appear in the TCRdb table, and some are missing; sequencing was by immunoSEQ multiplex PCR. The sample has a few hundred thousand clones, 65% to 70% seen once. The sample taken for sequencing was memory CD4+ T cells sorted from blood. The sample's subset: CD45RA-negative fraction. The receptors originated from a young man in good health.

The CDR3 bases are TGCGCCAGCAGCTTGACCGGGACAGGTTTCACTGAAGCTTTCTTT. Amino acid sequence: CASSLTGTGFTEAFF. The genes are TRBV5-1 and TRBJ1-1; 8 bases are shared with TRBD1. Germline values: CDR1 SGHRS, CDR2 YFSETQ. Unmatched junction bases numbered 6, after V lost 1 base and J lost 4 bases. CDR3 length equals 15 residues.

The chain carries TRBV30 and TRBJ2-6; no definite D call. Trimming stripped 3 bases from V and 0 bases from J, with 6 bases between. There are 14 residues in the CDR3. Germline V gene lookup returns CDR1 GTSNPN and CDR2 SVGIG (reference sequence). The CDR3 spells CAWRSASGANVLTF. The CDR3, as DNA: TGTGCCTGGAGATCAGCCTCTGGGGCCAACGTCCTGACTTTC.

CDR3 bases: TGTGCCAGCAGCATACTGATCCGGGACACCACCTACGAGCAGTACTTC. It encodes CASSILIRDTTYEQYF. The chain carries TRBV21-1 and TRBJ2-7; no DNA check was done on the table's D call, TRBD1. TRBV21-1 is described as a pseudogene. This CDR3 has 16 amino acids.

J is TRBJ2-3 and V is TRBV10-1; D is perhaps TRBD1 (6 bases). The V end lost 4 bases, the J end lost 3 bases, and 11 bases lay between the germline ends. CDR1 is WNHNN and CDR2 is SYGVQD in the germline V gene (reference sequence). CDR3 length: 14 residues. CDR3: CASSGGQRTDTQYF. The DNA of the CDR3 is TGCGCCAGCAGTGGAGGACAGAGAACAGATACGCAGTATTTT.

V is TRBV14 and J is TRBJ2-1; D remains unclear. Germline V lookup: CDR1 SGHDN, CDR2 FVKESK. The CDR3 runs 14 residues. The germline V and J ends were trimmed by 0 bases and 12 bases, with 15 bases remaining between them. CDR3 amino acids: CASSQELGSHRQFF. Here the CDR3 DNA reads TGTGCCAGCAGCCAAGAATTAGGTAGTCATCGGCAGTTCTTC. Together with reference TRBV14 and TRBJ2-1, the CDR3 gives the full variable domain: EAGVTQFPSHSVIEKGQTVTLRCDPISGHDNLYWYRRVMGKEIKFLLHFVKESKQDESGMPNNRFLAERTGGTYSTLKVQPAELEDSGVYFCASSQELGSHRQFFGPGTRLTVL.

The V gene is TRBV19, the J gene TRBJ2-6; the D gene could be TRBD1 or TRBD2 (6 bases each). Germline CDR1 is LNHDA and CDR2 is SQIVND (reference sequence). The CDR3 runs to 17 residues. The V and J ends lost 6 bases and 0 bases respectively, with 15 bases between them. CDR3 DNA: TGTGCCAGTAGAGGGGGTGCGGGAAGCTCTGGGGCCAACGTCCTGACTTTC. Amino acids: CASRGGAGSSGANVLTF.

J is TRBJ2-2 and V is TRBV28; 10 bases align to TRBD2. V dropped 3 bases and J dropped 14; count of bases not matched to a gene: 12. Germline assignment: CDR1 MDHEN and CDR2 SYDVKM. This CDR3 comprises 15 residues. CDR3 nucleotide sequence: TGTGCCAGCAGTTTGACCCAACCCCTAGCGGGAGTCCTGTTTTTT. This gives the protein CASSLTQPLAGVLFF.

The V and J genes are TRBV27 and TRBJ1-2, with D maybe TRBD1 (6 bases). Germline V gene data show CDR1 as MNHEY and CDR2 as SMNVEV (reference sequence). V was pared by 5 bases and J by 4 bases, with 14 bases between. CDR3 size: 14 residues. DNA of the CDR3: TGTGCCAGCAGTCCTCAGGGGACCGCCTATGGCTACACCTTC. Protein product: CASSPQGTAYGYTF.

The CDR3 loop reads CASSQTSYEQYF. CDR3 DNA sequence: TGTGCCAGCAGCCAGACCTCCTACGAGCAGTACTTC. V and J are TRBV6-6 and TRBJ2-7; no reliable D call. CDR3 length: 12 residues. Germline CDR1 MNHNY, CDR2 SVGAGI (reference sequence). Trimming pared 6 bases from V and 0 bases from J, leaving 6 bases between.

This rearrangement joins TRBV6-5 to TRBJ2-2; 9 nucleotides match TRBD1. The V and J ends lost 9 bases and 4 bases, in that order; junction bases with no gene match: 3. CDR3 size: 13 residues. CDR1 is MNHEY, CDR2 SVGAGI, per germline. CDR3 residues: CASQDRGTGELFF. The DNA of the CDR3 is TGTGCCAGTCAGGACAGGGGCACCGGGGAGCTGTTTTTT.

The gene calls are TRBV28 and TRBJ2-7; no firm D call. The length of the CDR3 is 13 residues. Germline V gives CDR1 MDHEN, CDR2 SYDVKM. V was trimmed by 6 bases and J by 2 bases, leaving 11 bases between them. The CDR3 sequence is CASSTAAPYEQYF. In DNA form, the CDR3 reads TGTGCCAGCAGCACCGCAGCGCCCTACGAGCAGTACTTC.

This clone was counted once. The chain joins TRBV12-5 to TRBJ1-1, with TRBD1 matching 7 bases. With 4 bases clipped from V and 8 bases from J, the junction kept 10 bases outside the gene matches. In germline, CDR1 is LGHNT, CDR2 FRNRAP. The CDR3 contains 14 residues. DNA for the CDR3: TGTGCTAGTGGTTGGGGAGACAGGGAAGAGGAAGCTTTCTTT. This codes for CASGWGDREEEAFF. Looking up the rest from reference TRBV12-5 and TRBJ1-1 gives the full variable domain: DARVTQTPRHKVTEMGQEVTMRCQPILGHNTVFWYRQTMMQGLELLAYFRNRAPLDDSGMPKDRFSAEMPDATLATLKIQPSEPRDSAVYFCASGWGDREEEAFFGQGTRLTVV.

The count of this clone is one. The CDR3 loop is CASCETGFNEKLFF. CDR3 in DNA: TGTGCCAGCTGCGAGACAGGGTTTAATGAAAAACTGTTTTTT. The chain joins TRBV28 to TRBJ1-4, with 7 bases lining up with TRBD1. With 8 bases clipped from V and 4 bases from J, the junction kept 7 bases outside the gene matches. The CDR3 runs to 14 residues. CDR1 and CDR2 from the germline V gene are MDHEN and SYDVKM. Variable domain in full (rest from reference TRBV28 and TRBJ1-4): DVKVTQSSRYLVKRTGEKVFLECVQDMDHENMFWYRQDPGLGLRLIYFSYDVKMKEKGDIPEGYSVSREKKERFSLILESASTNQTSMYLCASCETGFNEKLFFGSGTQLSVL.

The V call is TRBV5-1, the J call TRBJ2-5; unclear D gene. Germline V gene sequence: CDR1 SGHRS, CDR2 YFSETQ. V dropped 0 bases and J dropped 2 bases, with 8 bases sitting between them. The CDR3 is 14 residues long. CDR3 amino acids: CASSLVGSQETQYF. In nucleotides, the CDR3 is TGCGCCAGCAGCTTGGTGGGCTCTCAAGAGACCCAGTACTTC.

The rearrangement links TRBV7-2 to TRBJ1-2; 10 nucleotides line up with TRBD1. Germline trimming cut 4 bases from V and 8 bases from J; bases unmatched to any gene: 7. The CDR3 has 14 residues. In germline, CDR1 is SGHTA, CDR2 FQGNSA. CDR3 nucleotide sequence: TGTGCCAGCAGCTCCCGGGACAGGGGTCGAGGCTACACCTTC. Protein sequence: CASSSRDRGRGYTF. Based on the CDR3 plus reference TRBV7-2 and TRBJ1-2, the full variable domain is GAGVSQSPSNKVTEKGKDVELRCDPISGHTALYWYRQSLGQGLEFLIYFQGNSAPDKSGLPSDRFSAERTGGSVSTLTIQRTQQEDSAVYLCASSSRDRGRGYTFGSGTRLTVV.

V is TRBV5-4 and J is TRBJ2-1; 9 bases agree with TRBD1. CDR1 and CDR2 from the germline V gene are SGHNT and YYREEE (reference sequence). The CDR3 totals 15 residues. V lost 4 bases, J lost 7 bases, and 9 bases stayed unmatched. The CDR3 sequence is CASSRDRAGDNEQFF. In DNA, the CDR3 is TGTGCCAGCAGCCGGGACAGGGCAGGGGATAATGAGCAGTTCTTC.

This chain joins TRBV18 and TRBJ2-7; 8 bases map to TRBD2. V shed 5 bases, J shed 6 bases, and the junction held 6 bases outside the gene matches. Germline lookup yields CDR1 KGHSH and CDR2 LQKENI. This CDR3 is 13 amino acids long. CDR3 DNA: TGTGCCAGCTCATTCAGCGGGAGTGGCGAGCAGTACTTC. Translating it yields CASSFSGSGEQYF.

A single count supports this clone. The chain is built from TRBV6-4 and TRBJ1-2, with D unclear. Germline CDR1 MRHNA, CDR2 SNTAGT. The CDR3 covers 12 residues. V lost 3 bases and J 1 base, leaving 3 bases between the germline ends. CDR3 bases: TGTGCCAGCAGTGATGTTAACTATGGCTACACCTTC. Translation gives CASSDVNYGYTF.